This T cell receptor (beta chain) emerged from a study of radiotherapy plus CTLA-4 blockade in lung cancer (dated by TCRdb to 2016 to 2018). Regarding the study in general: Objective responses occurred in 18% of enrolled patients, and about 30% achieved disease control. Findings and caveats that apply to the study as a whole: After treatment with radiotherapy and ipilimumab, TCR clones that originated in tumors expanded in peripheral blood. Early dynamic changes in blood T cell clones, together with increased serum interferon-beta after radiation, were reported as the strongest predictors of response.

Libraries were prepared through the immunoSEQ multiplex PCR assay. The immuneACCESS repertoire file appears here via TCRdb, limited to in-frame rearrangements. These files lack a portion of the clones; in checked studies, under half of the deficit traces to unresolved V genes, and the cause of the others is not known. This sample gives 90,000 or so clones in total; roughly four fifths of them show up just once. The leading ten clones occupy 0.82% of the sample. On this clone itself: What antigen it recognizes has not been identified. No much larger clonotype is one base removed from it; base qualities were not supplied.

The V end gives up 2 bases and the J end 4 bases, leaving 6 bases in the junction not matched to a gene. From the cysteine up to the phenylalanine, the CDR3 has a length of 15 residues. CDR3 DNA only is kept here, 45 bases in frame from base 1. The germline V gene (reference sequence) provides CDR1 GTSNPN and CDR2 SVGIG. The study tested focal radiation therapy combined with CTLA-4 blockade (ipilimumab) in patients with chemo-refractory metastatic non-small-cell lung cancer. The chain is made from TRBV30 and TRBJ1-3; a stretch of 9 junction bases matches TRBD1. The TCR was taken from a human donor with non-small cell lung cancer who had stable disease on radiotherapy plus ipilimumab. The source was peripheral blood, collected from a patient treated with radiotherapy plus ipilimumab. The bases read TGTGCCTGGAGTCCCCGGACAGGGGTAGGAAACACCATATATTTT. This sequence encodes CAWSPRTGVGNTIYF.